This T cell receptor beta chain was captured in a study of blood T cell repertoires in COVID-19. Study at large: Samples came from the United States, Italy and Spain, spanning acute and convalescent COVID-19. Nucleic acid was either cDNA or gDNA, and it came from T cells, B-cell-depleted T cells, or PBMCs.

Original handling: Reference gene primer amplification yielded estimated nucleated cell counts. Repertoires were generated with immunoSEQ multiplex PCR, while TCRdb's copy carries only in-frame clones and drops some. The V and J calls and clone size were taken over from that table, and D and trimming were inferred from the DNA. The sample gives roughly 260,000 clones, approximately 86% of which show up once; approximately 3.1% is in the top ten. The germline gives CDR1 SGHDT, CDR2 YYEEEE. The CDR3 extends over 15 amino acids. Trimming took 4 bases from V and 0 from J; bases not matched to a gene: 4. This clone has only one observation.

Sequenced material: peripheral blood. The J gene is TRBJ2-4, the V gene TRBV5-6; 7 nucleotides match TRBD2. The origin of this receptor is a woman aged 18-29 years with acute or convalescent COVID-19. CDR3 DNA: TGTGCCAGCAGCGGCATAGCGGGAGCCAAAAACATTCAGTACTTC. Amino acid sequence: CASSGIAGAKNIQYF.